This TCR beta chain is drawn from a study of control samples from healthy donors and cancer patients. For this clone: The germline gene is not matched at one end of the junction; a read error may be the cause.

This table comes from immunoSEQ multiplex PCR, and its TCRdb copy is limited to in-frame clones, with some not included. The table has about 130,000 clones, roughly 88% seen once. The TCR comes from a man aged 45-60 years in good health. Sequencing input: blood.

The CDR3 region has the DNA TGTGCTAGCAGCCCGGGGATCAATCAGCCCCAGCATTTT. Encoded protein: CASSPGINQPQHF. The chain is built from TRBV7-7 and TRBJ1-5; D is undetermined. CDR3 length equals 13 residues. Per the germline V gene, CDR1 is SSHAT and CDR2 is FNYEAQ (reference sequence).